The 21 T cell receptor beta chains below all came from one sample that was sequenced in a study of shared clonotypes between healthy human individuals. Libraries were prepared by immunoSEQ multiplex PCR; TCRdb keeps only in-frame clonotypes and omits some of them. The data show around 510,000 clones, 95% to 97% seen once. The sequenced sample consisted of naive CD4+ T cells sorted from blood. The subset denotes: CD45RA+ positively selected. These receptors all stem from a woman younger than 45 in good health.

The rearrangement joins TRBV28 to TRBJ1-5; the D is unclear. This CDR3 spans 13 amino acids. CDR1 and CDR2 (germline): MDHEN, SYDVKM. The V end was cut by 9 bases, the J end by 6 bases, with 15 bases between. The CDR3 region is CASPPGPGQPQHF. The CDR3, as DNA: TGTGCCAGTCCCCCCGGCCCGGGTCAGCCCCAGCATTTT.

V is TRBV5-1 and J is TRBJ2-5; D is uncertain. The V gene lost 4 bases and the J gene lost 2 bases, with 12 bases spanning the gap. Germline V gene data show CDR1 as SGHRS and CDR2 as YFSETQ. The CDR3 loop spans 14 amino acids. The CDR3 region is CASSPTLEQETQYF. The CDR3 coding sequence is TGCGCCAGCAGCCCGACCCTGGAACAAGAGACCCAGTACTTC.

The rearrangement joins TRBV13 to TRBJ1-2, with D perhaps TRBD1 (5 bases). CDR1 and CDR2 (germline): PRHDT, FYEKMQ (reference sequence). This CDR3 contains 15 residues. V was pared by 5 bases and J by 5 bases, with 18 bases between. CDR3 in DNA: TGTGCCAGCAGCGACCCGGGACGGGCCGGGTATGGCTACACCTTC. The encoded protein is CASSDPGRAGYGYTF.

The chain has TRBV19 and TRBJ2-6; no definite D call. This CDR3 spans 13 amino acids. Trimming took off 1 base at V and 6 bases at J, with 4 bases between the two ends. CDR1 and CDR2 from the germline V gene are LNHDA and SQIVND (reference sequence). This CDR3 is CASSIVVANVLTF. CDR3 bases: TGTGCCAGTAGTATAGTAGTGGCCAACGTCCTGACTTTC.

V gene TRBV28 combines with J gene TRBJ1-2, with D perhaps matching TRBD1 (5 bases). In germline, CDR1 is MDHEN, CDR2 SYDVKM. The CDR3 is made up of 13 amino acids. V was cut by 6 bases and J by 8 bases, with 16 bases left in between. The CDR3 here is CASRAGREVGYTF. CDR3 DNA: TGTGCCAGCAGAGCGGGACGGGAGGTGGGCTACACCTTC.

CDR3 region: CASSGWGRVEAFF. Written as DNA, the CDR3 is TGTGCCAGCAGCGGCTGGGGGCGGGTTGAAGCTTTCTTT. V and J are TRBV5-4 and TRBJ1-1, with a possible D match to TRBD1 (6 bases). V was trimmed by 4 bases and J by 7 bases, leaving 14 bases between them. CDR1 and CDR2 from the germline V gene are SGHNT and YYREEE (reference sequence). The CDR3 spans 13 residues.

The V gene is TRBV5-4, the J gene TRBJ2-7, with D perhaps TRBD2 (6 bases). This CDR3 comprises 14 residues. Looked up from germline, CDR1 is SGHNT and CDR2 is YYREEE (reference sequence). V was clipped by 2 bases and J by 7 bases, with 16 bases between them. The CDR3: CASSFRDSIGEQYF. DNA for the CDR3: TGTGCCAGCAGCTTCCGGGACTCCATTGGTGAGCAGTACTTC.

The chain links TRBV9 to TRBJ2-3; the D is unclear. The ends were cut back, 2 bases at V and 2 bases at J, with 6 bases in the middle. This CDR3 comprises 13 residues. The germline gives CDR1 SGDLS, CDR2 YYNGEE. CDR3 sequence reads: CASSVSPTDTQYF. CDR3 DNA: TGTGCCAGCAGCGTCTCCCCCACAGATACGCAGTATTTT.

The chain is built from TRBV6-5 and TRBJ1-3; 7 nucleotides align to TRBD1. Germline-derived CDR1 and CDR2 are MNHEY and SVGAGI. V lost 10 bases to trimming and J lost 2 bases; unmatched junction nucleotides: 11. The CDR3 extends over 15 amino acids. The CDR3 loop reads CATGAAGTAGNTIYF. The CDR3 DNA follows: TGTGCCACCGGCGCCGCCGGGACAGCTGGAAACACCATATATTTT.

The chain links TRBV21-1 to TRBJ1-1; the tabulated D call, TRBD1, remains unverified against the DNA. TRBV21-1 is designated a pseudogene. The CDR3 extends over 14 amino acids. The DNA for the CDR3 is TGTGCCAGCAGCTTTGGCAGGCCGAACACTGAAGCTTTCTTT. Translation gives CASSFGRPNTEAFF.

V is TRBV2 and J is TRBJ2-1, with a weak D call TRBD2 (5 bases). In germline, CDR1 is SNHLY, CDR2 FYNNEI. The CDR3 is 15 amino acids. The germline V and J ends were trimmed by 2 bases and 6 bases, with 14 bases remaining between them. The CDR3 region has the DNA TGTGCCAGCAGTGAAAGGTCGGGTAGCGTCAATGAGCAGTTCTTC. Residues: CASSERSGSVNEQFF.

In this sample, this clone turned up once. The chain is built from TRBV4-1 and TRBJ2-7; D remains ambiguous. CDR1 is MGHRA and CDR2 is YSYEKL in the germline V gene. Trimming shortened V by 4 bases and J by 0 bases, and 13 bases separated the two germline ends. The CDR3 extends over 15 amino acids. The CDR3 loop is CASSPQGKRSYEQYF. The CDR3 DNA reads TGCGCCAGCAGCCCTCAAGGAAAACGCTCCTACGAGCAGTACTTC.

The chain couples TRBV5-4 to TRBJ1-2; 7 bases are a match to TRBD1. This CDR3 has 14 residues. Trimming at V came to 2 bases and at J to 3 bases, leaving 4 bases not matched to a gene. Looked up from germline, CDR1 is SGHNT and CDR2 is YYREEE (reference sequence). The CDR3 DNA sequence: TGTGCCAGCAGCTTTAGGGGGCAATACTATGGCTACACCTTC. Amino acid sequence: CASSFRGQYYGYTF.

The genes are TRBV27 and TRBJ2-2; a weak D match, TRBD2 (5 bases). CDR1 and CDR2 from the germline V gene are MNHEY and SMNVEV (reference sequence). The CDR3 is made up of 14 amino acids. Trimming left V 6 bases short and J 7 bases short, with 15 bases between. The CDR3 bases are TGTGCCAGCAGAACCCCCGAGGGAATCGGGGAGCTGTTTTTT. Translated: CASRTPEGIGELFF.

The chain employs TRBV11-3 and TRBJ2-1, with TRBD2 as a possible D gene (6 bases). Germline V gene sequence: CDR1 SGHNT, CDR2 YENEEA. The ends were cut back, 0 bases at V and 9 bases at J, with 9 bases in the middle. This CDR3 is built from 13 residues. The CDR3 nucleotides are TGTGCCAGCAGCTTAGAGGTCGGGGGTGAGCAGTTCTTC. Protein product: CASSLEVGGEQFF.

The chain has TRBV5-1 and TRBJ2-2; D call uncertain. Germline V CDR1 and CDR2: SGHRS, YFSETQ. V shed 4 bases and J shed 2 bases, with 3 bases lying between them. This CDR3 spans 12 amino acids. The CDR3 loop reads CASSRNTGELFF. The CDR3 coding sequence is TGCGCCAGCAGCCGAAACACCGGGGAGCTGTTTTTT. The entire variable domain, with the rest obtained from reference TRBV5-1 and TRBJ2-2, is as follows: KAGVTQTPRYLIKTRGQQVTLSCSPISGHRSVSWYQQTPGQGLQFLFEYFSETQRNKGNFPGRFSGRQFSNSRSEMNVSTLELGDSALYLCASSRNTGELFFGEGSRLTVL.

Details on this clone: Sequence at one end of the junction differs from germline and may be a read error. This chain uses TRBV5-1 with TRBJ1-2; 9 nucleotides align to TRBD1. This CDR3 has 16 residues. Germline V gene sequence: CDR1 SGHRS, CDR2 YFSETQ. The CDR3 loop is CASSLVWDRANYGYTF. CDR3 coding DNA: TGCGCCAGCAGCTTGGTGTGGGACAGGGCTAATTATGGCTACACCTTC.

The rearrangement links TRBV5-8 to TRBJ2-5; TRBD1 is a possible D gene (6 bases). The germline V and J ends were trimmed by 2 bases and 2 bases, with 16 bases remaining between them. The CDR3 is 16 amino acids. Germline assignment: CDR1 SGHTS and CDR2 YDEGEE. This CDR3 reads CASSFGQLTGQETQYF. CDR3 coding DNA: TGTGCCAGCAGCTTCGGACAGCTGACCGGGCAAGAGACCCAGTACTTC.

The V call is TRBV7-9, the J call TRBJ1-4, with a tentative D call TRBD1 (5 bases). Germline V lookup: CDR1 SEHNR, CDR2 FQNEAQ (reference sequence). V shed 5 bases and J shed 4 bases, with 17 bases lying between them. This CDR3 has 16 amino acids. CDR3 amino acids: CASSPGLTAVNEKLFF. DNA of the CDR3: TGTGCCAGCAGCCCCGGCTTGACAGCTGTTAATGAAAAACTGTTTTTT.

The chain carries TRBV6-5 and TRBJ1-5; a weak D match, TRBD1 (6 bases). CDR1 is MNHEY, CDR2 SVGAGI, per germline. V gave up 4 bases and J gave up 7 bases, with 14 bases separating them. CDR3 length equals 14 residues. The CDR3 DNA sequence: TGTGCCAGCAGTTCCCTGAGGGGGGCACAGCCCCAGCATTTT. Translated, it gives CASSSLRGAQPQHF.

The chain recombines TRBV21-1 with TRBJ2-3; the DNA was not compared with TRBD2, the D call given in the table. TRBV21-1 is a pseudogene locus. There are 11 residues in the CDR3. The CDR3 spells CASSPPDTQYF. CDR3 DNA sequence: TGTGCCAGCAGCCCTCCCGATACGCAGTATTTT.